This T cell receptor (beta chain) was recorded in a study of vaccination and CD4 T cells after COVID-19. Cultured CD4+ T-cell DNA underwent Oncomine TCR Beta short-read sequencing. TCRdb called the PCR reads again in MiXCR, with one record for every CDR3 protein. The sample contains 20,000 to 30,000 distinct CDR3 sequences, more than 25% of which appear only once. This clonotype was found a few times. What it recognizes is unknown. Losses at the gene ends were 6 bases for V and 4 bases for J; bases not matched to a gene: 3. This CDR3 contains 15 residues. Per the germline V gene, CDR1 is SEHNR and CDR2 is FQNEAQ (reference sequence). Documented time point: late sampling 161 to 241 days after vaccination in a few convalescent patients. Treatment defined: roughly 10-day PBMC culture with coronavirus spike peptide pools or control peptides (ViraFEST assay). Under the ViraFEST approach, antigen-specific T cells were expanded with peptide pools and TCRs subsequently sequenced.

This TCR came from a human donor who had recovered from COVID-19. The sequences come from CD4+ T cells from blood, cultured in vitro, collected about 7 months after SARS-CoV-2 vaccination. The chain employs TRBV7-9 and TRBJ2-3, with 14 nucleotides matching TRBD2. CDR3 loop: CASRPGLAGADTQYF. CDR3 bases: TGTGCCAGCAGGCCGGGACTAGCGGGAGCAGATACGCAGTATTTT.